The next 21 T cell receptor beta chains were all read from a single sample in a study of T-cell memory formation after mild COVID-19. TCRdb passed the 5' RACE reads through MiXCR, listing each CDR3 protein once. The table records roughly 100,000 distinct CDR3 sequences, roughly an eighth of them present only once. What was sequenced was PBMCs or a T cell subset sorted from them (not recorded which). These receptors all stem from an adult woman who had mild COVID-19 (a few samples of this study predate the infection). Cell type and time point are not known.

The V gene is TRBV7-2, the J gene TRBJ2-1, with D possibly being TRBD2 (5 bases). The germline CDR1 and CDR2 sequences are SGHTA and FQGNSA. The CDR3 loop spans 15 amino acids. Trimming cost V 5 bases and J 0 bases, with 11 bases left between them. CDR3 coding DNA: TGTGCCAGCAGCCCTACTAGGCTCTCCTACAATGAGCAGTTCTTC. Translated, it gives CASSPTRLSYNEQFF. The entire variable domain, with the rest obtained from reference TRBV7-2 and TRBJ2-1, is as follows: GAGVSQSPSNKVTEKGKDVELRCDPISGHTALYWYRQSLGQGLEFLIYFQGNSAPDKSGLPSDRFSAERTGGSVSTLTIQRTQQEDSAVYLCASSPTRLSYNEQFFGPGTRLTVL.

This clonotype was picked up a small number of times. The genes are TRBV7-6 and TRBJ2-3, with D tentatively TRBD1 or TRBD2 (5 bases each). V lost 4 bases and J lost 2, with 10 bases in between. Per the germline V gene, CDR1 is SGHVS and CDR2 is FNYEAQ. The CDR3 is made up of 14 amino acids. The CDR3 region has the DNA TGTGCCAGCAGCTGGGACGTTTTCACAGATACGCAGTATTTT. Its protein product is CASSWDVFTDTQYF.

V gene TRBV4-1 combines with J gene TRBJ2-5; 9 bases are a match to TRBD1. Looked up from germline, CDR1 is MGHRA and CDR2 is YSYEKL. The V segment lost 0 bases and the J segment 1 base; nucleotides outside the gene matches: 12. This CDR3 has 19 residues. CDR3 DNA: TGCGCCAGCAGCCAAGACCTCCTAGGGACAGGGCCCTTCCAAGAGACCCAGTACTTC. Protein: CASSQDLLGTGPFQETQYF.

This clonotype was detected only a few times. The genes are TRBV7-8 and TRBJ2-3; 7 nucleotides agree with TRBD2. Germline V gene sequence: CDR1 SGHVS, CDR2 FQNEAQ. The length of the CDR3 is 16 residues. With 5 bases clipped from V and 1 base from J, the junction kept 9 bases outside the gene matches. In nucleotides, the CDR3 is TGTGCCAGCAGCCCGAGCGTAAGCGGGGGCACAGATACGCAGTATTTT. Translating gives CASSPSVSGGTDTQYF.

There are a few counts of this clonotype. The chain employs TRBV24-1 and TRBJ2-7, with 9 bases identical to TRBD2. Germline assignment: CDR1 KGHDR and CDR2 SFDVKD. V lost 2 bases to trimming and J lost 3 bases; unmatched junction nucleotides: 7. This CDR3 contains 16 residues. In nucleotides, the CDR3 is TGTGCCACCAGTGATTCCCTTGGCGGGGGGGTCTACGAGCAGTACTTC. Translated: CATSDSLGGGVYEQYF.

This clonotype was seen more than once but under ten times. This chain uses TRBV12-3 or TRBV12-4 with TRBJ2-3; TRBD1 might be the D (5 bases). This CDR3 comprises 13 residues. V lost 1 base and J 3 bases, leaving 5 bases between the germline ends. In DNA, the CDR3 is TGTGCCAGCAGTTTAGGGACAACAGATACGCAGTATTTT. Its protein product is CASSLGTTDTQYF.

This clonotype was recorded a few times. This sequence joins TRBV4-1 and TRBJ2-3; 12 nucleotides line up with TRBD2. Trimming took 4 bases from V and 0 from J; bases not matched to a gene: 5. The CDR3 consists of 17 residues. Germline CDR1 is MGHRA and CDR2 is YSYEKL. The CDR3 is CASSRLTSGGSTDTQYF. The CDR3 DNA reads as TGCGCCAGCAGCCGCCTCACTAGCGGGGGGAGCACAGATACGCAGTATTTT.

This clonotype was seen at least ten times. V gene TRBV12-3 or TRBV12-4 combines with J gene TRBJ2-2, with D hard to call. This CDR3 is 15 amino acids long. Trimming removed 1 base at V and 4 bases at J, with 10 bases between. The CDR3 bases are TGTGCCAGCAGTTTAGGTGGGGTTACCACCGGGGAGCTGTTTTTT. Amino acids: CASSLGGVTTGELFF.

This clonotype has just a few counts. V usage is TRBV2 and J usage is TRBJ2-5; D remains ambiguous. In germline, CDR1 is SNHLY, CDR2 FYNNEI. V was cut by 4 bases and J by 5 bases, with 8 bases left in between. The CDR3 has 12 amino acids. CDR3: CASSGLGETQYF. CDR3 in DNA: TGTGCCAGCAGTGGGTTAGGTGAGACCCAGTACTTC.

The V gene is TRBV6-5, the J gene TRBJ2-7; 13 bases align to TRBD2. CDR1 and CDR2 from the germline V gene are MNHEY and SVGAGI. J lost 2 bases, V lost 6 bases, and 7 bases had no gene match. CDR3 size: 16 residues. Here the CDR3 DNA reads TGTGCCAGCAGGATTATTGGGACTAGCGGGACCTACGAGCAGTACTTC. Its translation is CASRIIGTSGTYEQYF.

The chain links TRBV27 to TRBJ2-7, with 7 bases fitting TRBD1. There are 15 residues in the CDR3. Germline assignment: CDR1 MNHEY and CDR2 SMNVEV (reference sequence). V dropped 5 bases and J dropped 2; count of bases not matched to a gene: 9. The CDR3 nucleotides are TGTGCCAGCAGTCTGATCCGGGACAGAGCCTACGAGCAGTACTTC. This sequence encodes CASSLIRDRAYEQYF.

This clonotype occurred a few times. The V and J genes are TRBV24-1 and TRBJ2-1, with 7 bases aligning to TRBD1. Germline-derived CDR1 and CDR2 are KGHDR and SFDVKD. The CDR3 runs 15 residues. With 4 bases clipped from V and 3 bases from J, the junction kept 5 bases outside the gene matches. CDR3 nucleotides: TGTGCCACCAGTGACCGGGACAGACTCTACAATGAGCAGTTCTTC. Its protein product is CATSDRDRLYNEQFF.

This chain connects TRBV7-6 to TRBJ2-3; 7 nucleotides agree with TRBD2. This CDR3 is built from 15 residues. V shed 3 bases and J 2 bases; nucleotides not matched to a gene: 5. CDR1 SGHVS and CDR2 FNYEAQ come from the germline V gene. The CDR3 region is CASSFPSGYTDTQYF. Written as DNA, the CDR3 is TGTGCCAGCAGCTTTCCTAGCGGATACACAGATACGCAGTATTTT.

J is TRBJ2-1 and V is TRBV11-3, with TRBD2 matching 12 bases. V shed 5 bases, J shed 6 bases, and the junction held 11 bases outside the gene matches. Germline values: CDR1 SGHNT, CDR2 YENEEA. This CDR3 contains 17 residues. The CDR3 here is CASSLSYGTSGRNEQFF. The CDR3 coding sequence is TGTGCCAGCAGCCTAAGCTACGGGACTAGCGGGCGCAATGAGCAGTTCTTC.

This clonotype was seen only a few times. The chain employs TRBV4-3 and TRBJ1-1; 7 nucleotides agree with TRBD1. The V segment lost 0 bases and the J segment 3 bases; nucleotides outside the gene matches: 4. Germline V gives CDR1 LGHNA, CDR2 YSLEER. The CDR3 spans 15 residues. CDR3 amino acids: CASSQDRQGDTEAFF. DNA for the CDR3: TGCGCCAGCAGCCAAGACCGACAGGGAGACACTGAAGCTTTCTTT.

The chain combines TRBV3-2 with TRBJ2-1; the D call of TRBD2 is as the table states it, not checked on the DNA. TRBV3-2 is a documented pseudogene. This CDR3 has 16 residues. The CDR3 DNA reads TGTGCCAGCAGTACTACTAGCGAGAGCTCCTACAATGAGCAGTTCTTC. It is translated as CASSTTSESSYNEQFF.

This clonotype appeared many times. This chain uses TRBV6-6 with TRBJ2-7; D gene unclear. The germline gives CDR1 MNHNY, CDR2 SVGAGI (reference sequence). Trimming took 5 bases from V and 3 from J, leaving 5 bases between them. The CDR3 runs 11 residues. In nucleotides, the CDR3 is TGTGCCAGCAGTCCATACTACGAGCAGTACTTC. Amino acids: CASSPYYEQYF.

This clonotype was observed a handful of times. The genes are TRBV15 and TRBJ2-3; the D gene is possibly TRBD2 (6 bases). Trimming took off 4 bases at V and 0 bases at J, with 14 bases between the two ends. CDR1 and CDR2 (germline): LNHNV, YYDKDF (reference sequence). The CDR3 has 16 amino acids. The DNA for the CDR3 is TGTGCCACCAGCATAGGGTGGCGGGGAAGCACAGATACGCAGTATTTT. Protein product: CATSIGWRGSTDTQYF.

This clonotype occurred a few times. The V and J genes are TRBV7-8 and TRBJ2-1; TRBD1 might be the D (5 bases). The CDR3 extends over 15 amino acids. V was clipped by 4 bases and J by 2 bases, with 12 bases between them. Germline-derived CDR1 and CDR2 are SGHVS and FQNEAQ. The CDR3 sequence is CASSSHQGTYNEQFF. For the CDR3, the DNA is TGTGCCAGCAGCTCACACCAGGGTACCTACAATGAGCAGTTCTTC. Complete variable domain (other parts from reference TRBV7-8 and TRBJ2-1): GAGVSQSPRYKVAKRGQDVALRCDPISGHVSLFWYQQALGQGPEFLTYFQNEAQLDKSGLPSDRFFAERPEGSVSTLKIQRTQQEDSAVYLCASSSHQGTYNEQFFGPGTRLTVL.

This clonotype was seen a handful of times. This chain connects TRBV19 to TRBJ2-3; the D is unclear. Germline-derived CDR1 and CDR2 are LNHDA and SQIVND (reference sequence). Between the trimmed V and J ends, which lost 6 bases and 3 bases, there was a span of 4 bases. This CDR3 is built from 11 residues. The chain's CDR3 is CASRFTDTQYF. The CDR3, as DNA: TGTGCCAGTAGGTTTACAGATACGCAGTATTTT.

The rearrangement joins TRBV4-2 to TRBJ2-7; 8 nucleotides match TRBD2. CDR1 LGHNA and CDR2 YNFKEQ come from the germline V gene. The CDR3 runs 14 residues. The ends lost 2 bases at V and 5 bases at J; junction bases unmatched: 5. CDR3 DNA: TGTGCCAGCAGCCAACTAGCGGGCGGGAACGAGCAGTACTTC. It is translated as CASSQLAGGNEQYF.